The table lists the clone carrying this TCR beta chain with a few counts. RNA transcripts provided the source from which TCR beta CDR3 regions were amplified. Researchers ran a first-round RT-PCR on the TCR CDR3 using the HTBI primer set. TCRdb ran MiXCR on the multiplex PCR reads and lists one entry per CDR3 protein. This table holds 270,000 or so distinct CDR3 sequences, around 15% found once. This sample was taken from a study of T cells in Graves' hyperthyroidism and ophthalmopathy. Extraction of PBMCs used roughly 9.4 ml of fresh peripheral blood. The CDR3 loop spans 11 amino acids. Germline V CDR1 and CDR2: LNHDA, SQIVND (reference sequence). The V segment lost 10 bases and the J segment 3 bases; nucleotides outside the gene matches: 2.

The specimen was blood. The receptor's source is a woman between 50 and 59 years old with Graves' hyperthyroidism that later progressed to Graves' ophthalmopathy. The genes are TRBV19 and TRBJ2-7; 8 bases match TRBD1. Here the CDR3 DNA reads TGTGCCACCGGACAGGGCTACGAGCAGTACTTC. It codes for CATGQGYEQYF.